Listed below are T cell receptor beta chains from one sample, sequenced in a study of regulatory T cells in long-lasting Graves disease. TCRdb called the multiplex PCR reads again in MiXCR, with one record for every CDR3 protein. The sample holds some 350,000 distinct CDR3 sequences, under 20% seen once. This sample was also put to use in a study of T cells in Graves' hyperthyroidism and ophthalmopathy.

The source was peripheral blood mononuclear cells (PBMCs), collected at new diagnosis, from a patient treated with antithyroid drugs. These receptors were obtained from a young woman with Graves disease. The CDR3 runs from the conserved cysteine through the conserved F or W. Clone size is stated in some rows and not others, as once, few, many or a class when expanded.

>TRBV18|TRBJ2-5|many
CASSLQGRGQETQYF
>TRBV20-1|TRBJ2-3|few
CSATPMGLADTDTQYF
>TRBV18|TRBJ2-5|many
CASSPSSISGKTQYF
>TRBV7-2|TRBJ1-2|many
CASSFSQGSPYGYTF
>TRBV7-9|TRBJ2-2|many
CASSHWTGNTGELFF
>TRBV9|TRBJ2-7|many
CASSRIPLAGGDEQYF
>TRBV2|TRBJ1-2|-
CASSLSGTGVLSYGYTF
>TRBV3-1|TRBJ2-2|many
CASSQDFLAGELFF
>TRBV30|TRBJ2-2|many
CAWNMMGTGELFF
>TRBV2|TRBJ2-5|many
CASRMFGGTQYF
>TRBV10-2|TRBJ2-3|few
CASRDRNTDTQYF
>TRBV6-5|TRBJ2-7|many
CASSSFPETGGEQYF
>TRBV4-2|TRBJ1-6|-
CASSQDWAGGSSYNSPLHF
>TRBV2|TRBJ2-5|many
CASSMETQYF
>TRBV20-1|TRBJ1-3|few
CSARDWRASGNTIYF
>TRBV4-1|-|-
CASSHPTRTSGRAAETQYF
>TRBV5-1|TRBJ1-2|many
CASSLDRGSSYGYTF
>TRBV11-2|TRBJ2-3|many
CASRRTPGLAGDTDTQYF
>TRBV28|TRBJ2-3|-
CASSYPRGSGSSTDTQYF
>TRBV6-2/TRBV6-3|TRBJ2-3|few
CASTGTRSSTDTQYF
>TRBV5-8|TRBJ1-6|many
CASSLLGPHSPLHF
>TRBV28|TRBJ2-4|few
CASSLTGGRNIQYF
>TRBV3-1|TRBJ2-7|many
CASTIGLPPYEQYF
>TRBV19|TRBJ2-5|-
CASSETVTQETQYF
>TRBV4-1|TRBJ2-5|-
CASSLQGGEGGPWETQYF
>TRBV28|TRBJ2-1|many
CASSLTSEGNEQFF
>TRBV4-2|TRBJ1-2|few
CASSPAAQSIIYGYTF
>TRBV12-3/TRBV12-4|TRBJ2-3|many
CASSLIRGYTDTQYF
>TRBV7-8|TRBJ2-3|many
CASRDSGRAWGTQYF
>TRBV27|TRBJ1-1|many
CASSLEGSLNTEAFF
>TRBV20-1|TRBJ2-2|many
CSARVWLAGANTGELFF
>TRBV3-1|TRBJ2-5|many
CASSNPGLLQETQYF
>TRBV11-3|TRBJ2-1|many
CASSLEQGARGEQFF
>TRBV5-1|TRBJ2-7|few
CASSLDQGQQYF
>TRBV25-1|TRBJ2-3|few
CASSGVLGTGGADTQYF
>TRBV5-1|TRBJ1-3|-
CASSLVGDSGNTIYF